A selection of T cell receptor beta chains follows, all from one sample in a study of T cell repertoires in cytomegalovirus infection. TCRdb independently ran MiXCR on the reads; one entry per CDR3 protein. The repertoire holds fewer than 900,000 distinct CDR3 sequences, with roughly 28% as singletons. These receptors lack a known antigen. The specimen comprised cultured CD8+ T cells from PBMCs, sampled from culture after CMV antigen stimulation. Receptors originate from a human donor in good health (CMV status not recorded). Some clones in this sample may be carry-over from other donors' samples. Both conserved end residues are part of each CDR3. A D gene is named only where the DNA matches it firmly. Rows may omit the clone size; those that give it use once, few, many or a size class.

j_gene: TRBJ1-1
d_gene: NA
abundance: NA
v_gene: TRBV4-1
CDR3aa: CASSHRAGDISQNTEAFF
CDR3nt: TGCGCCAGCAGCCACCGAGCCGGGGACATTTCCCAGAACACTGAAGCTTTCTTT

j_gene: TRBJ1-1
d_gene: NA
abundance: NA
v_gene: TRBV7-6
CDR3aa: CASSPQGLGNTEAFF
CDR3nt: TGTGCCAGCAGCCCCCAGGGTCTGGGGAACACTGAAGCTTTCTTT

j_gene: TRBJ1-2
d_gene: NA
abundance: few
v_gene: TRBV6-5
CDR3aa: CASFSPGLDGYTF
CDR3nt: TGTGCCAGCTTCTCCCCCGGACTTGACGGCTACACCTTC

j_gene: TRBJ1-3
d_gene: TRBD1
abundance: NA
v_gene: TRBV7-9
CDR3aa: CASSLRTGGNTIYF
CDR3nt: TGTGCCAGCAGCTTGAGGACAGGGGGAAACACCATATATTTT

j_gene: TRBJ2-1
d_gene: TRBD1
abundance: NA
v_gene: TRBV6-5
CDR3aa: CASSYLRQGPYNEQFF
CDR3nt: TGTGCCAGCAGTTACCTCCGACAGGGACCCTACAATGAGCAGTTCTTC

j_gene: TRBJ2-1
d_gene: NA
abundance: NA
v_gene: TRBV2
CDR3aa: CASRGDTSYNEQFF
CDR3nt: TGTGCCAGCAGGGGGGATACCTCCTACAATGAGCAGTTCTTC

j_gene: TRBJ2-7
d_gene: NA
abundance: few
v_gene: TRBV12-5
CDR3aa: CASGFRVSEQYF
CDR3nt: TGTGCTAGTGGTTTCCGAGTTTCCGAGCAGTACTTC

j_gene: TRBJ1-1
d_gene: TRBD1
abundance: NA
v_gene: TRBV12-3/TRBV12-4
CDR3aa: CASSLGGYRGADTEAFF
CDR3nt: TGTGCCAGCAGTTTAGGGGGGTACAGGGGGGCTGACACTGAAGCTTTCTTT

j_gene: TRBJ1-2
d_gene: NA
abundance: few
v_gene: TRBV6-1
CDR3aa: CASSEEIRNYGYTF
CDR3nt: TGTGCCAGCAGTGAAGAGATCAGGAACTATGGCTACACCTTC

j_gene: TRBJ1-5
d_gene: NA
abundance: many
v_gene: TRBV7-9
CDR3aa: CASSLPSGPQHF
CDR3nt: TGTGCCAGCAGCCTTCCGTCGGGGCCCCAGCATTTT

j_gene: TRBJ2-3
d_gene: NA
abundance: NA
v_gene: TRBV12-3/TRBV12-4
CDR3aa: CASSFPRGADTQYF
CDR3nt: TGTGCCAGCAGTTTTCCTAGGGGTGCAGATACGCAGTATTTT

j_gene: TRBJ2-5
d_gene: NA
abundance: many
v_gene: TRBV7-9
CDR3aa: CASSLTGRPGETQYF
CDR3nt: TGTGCCAGCAGCTTAACCGGACGTCCTGGGGAGACCCAGTACTTC

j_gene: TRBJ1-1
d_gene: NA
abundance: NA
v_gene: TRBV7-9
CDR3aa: CASSPHPRKHEAFF
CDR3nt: TGTGCCAGCAGCCCCCACCCTCGGAAACATGAAGCTTTCTTT

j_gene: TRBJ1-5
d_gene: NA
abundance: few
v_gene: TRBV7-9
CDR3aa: CASSLDSGNQPQHF
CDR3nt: TGTGCCAGCAGCTTAGATTCTGGGAATCAGCCCCAGCATTTT

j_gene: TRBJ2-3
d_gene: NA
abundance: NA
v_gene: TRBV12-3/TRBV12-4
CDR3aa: CASSSPGEEADTQYF
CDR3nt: TGTGCCAGCAGTTCCCCAGGGGAAGAGGCAGATACGCAGTATTTT

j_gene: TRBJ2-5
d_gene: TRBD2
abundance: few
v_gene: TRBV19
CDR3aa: CARPAGGQETQYF
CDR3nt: TGTGCCCGCCCAGCGGGGGGACAAGAGACCCAGTACTTC

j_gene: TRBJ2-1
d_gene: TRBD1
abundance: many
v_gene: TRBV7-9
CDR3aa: CASSLAQGADEQFF
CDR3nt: TGTGCCAGCAGCTTAGCACAGGGGGCGGATGAGCAGTTCTTC

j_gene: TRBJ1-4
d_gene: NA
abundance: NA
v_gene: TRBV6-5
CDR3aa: CASSRGEANEKLFF
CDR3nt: TGTGCCAGCAGTCGAGGCGAAGCTAATGAAAAACTGTTTTTT

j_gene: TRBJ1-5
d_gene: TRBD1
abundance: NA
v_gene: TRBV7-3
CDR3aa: CASSFGTVYSNQPQHF
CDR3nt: TGTGCCAGCAGCTTCGGGACAGTATATAGCAATCAGCCCCAGCATTTT

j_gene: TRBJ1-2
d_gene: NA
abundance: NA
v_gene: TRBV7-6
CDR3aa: CASSPQGVWGYTF
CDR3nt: TGTGCCAGCAGCCCCCAAGGGGTTTGGGGCTACACCTTC

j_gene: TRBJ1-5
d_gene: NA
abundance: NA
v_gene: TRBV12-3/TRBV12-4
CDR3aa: CASSLSGPRGNQPQHF
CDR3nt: TGTGCCAGCAGTTTATCCGGTCCACGGGGCAATCAGCCCCAGCATTTT